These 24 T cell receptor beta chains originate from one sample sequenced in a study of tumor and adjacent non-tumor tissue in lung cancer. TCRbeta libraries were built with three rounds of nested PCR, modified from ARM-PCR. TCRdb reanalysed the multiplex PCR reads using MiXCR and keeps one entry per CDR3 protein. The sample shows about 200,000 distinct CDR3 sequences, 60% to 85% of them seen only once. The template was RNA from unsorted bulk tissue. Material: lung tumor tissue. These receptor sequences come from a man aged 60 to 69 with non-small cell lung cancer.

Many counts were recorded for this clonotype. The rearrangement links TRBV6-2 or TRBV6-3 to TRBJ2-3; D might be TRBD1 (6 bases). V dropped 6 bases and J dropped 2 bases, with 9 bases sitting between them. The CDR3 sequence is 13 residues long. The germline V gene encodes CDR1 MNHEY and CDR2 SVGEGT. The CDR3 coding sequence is TGTGCCAGCAGGAGGGGGAACACAGATACGCAGTATTTT. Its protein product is CASRRGNTDTQYF.

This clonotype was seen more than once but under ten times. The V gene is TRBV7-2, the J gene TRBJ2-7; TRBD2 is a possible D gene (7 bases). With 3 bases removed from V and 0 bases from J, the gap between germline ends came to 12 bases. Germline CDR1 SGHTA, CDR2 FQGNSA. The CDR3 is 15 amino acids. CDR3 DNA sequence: TGTGCCAGCAGCTTGGGAGGGGACATCTCCTACGAGCAGTACTTC. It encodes CASSLGGDISYEQYF.

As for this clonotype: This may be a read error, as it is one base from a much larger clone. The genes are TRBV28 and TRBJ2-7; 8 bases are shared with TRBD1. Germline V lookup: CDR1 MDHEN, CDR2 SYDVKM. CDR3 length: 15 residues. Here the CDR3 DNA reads TGTGTCAGCAGCAGGGACAGGCCGCTAACCTACGAGCAGTACTTC. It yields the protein CVSSRDRPLTYEQYF.

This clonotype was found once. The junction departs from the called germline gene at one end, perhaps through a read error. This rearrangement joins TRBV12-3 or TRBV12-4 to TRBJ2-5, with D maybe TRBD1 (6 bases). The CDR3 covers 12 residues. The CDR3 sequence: CASSYREETRYF. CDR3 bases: TGTGCCAGCAGTTACAGGGAAGAGACCCGGTATTTC.

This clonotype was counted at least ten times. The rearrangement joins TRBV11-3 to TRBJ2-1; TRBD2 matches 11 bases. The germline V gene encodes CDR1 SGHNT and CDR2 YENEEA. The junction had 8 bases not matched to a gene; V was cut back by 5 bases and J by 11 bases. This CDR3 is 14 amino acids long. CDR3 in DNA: TGTGCCAGCAGCCAGGGCCTAGCGGGGGGAAAGCAGTTCTTC. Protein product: CASSQGLAGGKQFF.

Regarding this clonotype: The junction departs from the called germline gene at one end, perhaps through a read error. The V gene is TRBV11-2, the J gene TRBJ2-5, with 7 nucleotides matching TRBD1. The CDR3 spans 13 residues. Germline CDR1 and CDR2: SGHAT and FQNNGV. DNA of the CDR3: TGTGCCAACAGCTCTACAGGGGAAGAGACCCAGCATTTC. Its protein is CANSSTGEETQHF.

CDR3 bases: TGTGCCAGCAGTTCGAACTTCGGGATTGGGGGGCCTGGGGCCAACGTCCTGACTTTC. Its protein product is CASSSNFGIGGPGANVLTF. The rearrangement joins TRBV12-3 or TRBV12-4 to TRBJ2-6; possibly TRBD1 or TRBD2 for D (6 bases each). V lost 4 bases to trimming and J lost 2 bases, with 21 bases between them. The CDR3 totals 19 residues.

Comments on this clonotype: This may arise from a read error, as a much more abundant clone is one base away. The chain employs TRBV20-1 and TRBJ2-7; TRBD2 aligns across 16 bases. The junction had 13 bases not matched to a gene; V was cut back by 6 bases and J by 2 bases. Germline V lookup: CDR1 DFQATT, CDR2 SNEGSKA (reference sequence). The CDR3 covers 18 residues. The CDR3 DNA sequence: TGCAGTGCCGAACCCGGGACTAGCGGGAGGGGATCCCCCTACGAGCAGTACTTC. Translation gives CSAEPGTSGRGSPYEQYF.

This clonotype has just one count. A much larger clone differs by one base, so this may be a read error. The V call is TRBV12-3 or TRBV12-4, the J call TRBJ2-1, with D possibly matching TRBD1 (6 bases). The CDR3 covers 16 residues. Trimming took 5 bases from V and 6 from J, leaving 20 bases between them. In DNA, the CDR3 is TGTGCCAGCAGTACCGTTGCTACTAGGGGGAGCAATGAGCAGTTCTTC. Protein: CASSTVATRGSNEQFF.

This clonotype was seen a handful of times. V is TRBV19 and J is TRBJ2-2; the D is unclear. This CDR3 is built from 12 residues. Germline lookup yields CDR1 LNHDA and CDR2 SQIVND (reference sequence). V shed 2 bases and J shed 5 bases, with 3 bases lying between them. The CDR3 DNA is TGTGCCAGTAGTATACATACCGGGGAGCTGTTTTTT. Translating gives CASSIHTGELFF.

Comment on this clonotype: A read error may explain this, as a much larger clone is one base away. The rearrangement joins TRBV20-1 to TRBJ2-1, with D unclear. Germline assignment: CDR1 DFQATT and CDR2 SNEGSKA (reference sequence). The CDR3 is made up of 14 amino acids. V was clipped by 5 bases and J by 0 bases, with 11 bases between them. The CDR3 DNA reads TGCAGTGCTCCCGACTCGAGCTCCTACAATGAGCAGTTCTTC. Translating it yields CSAPDSSSYNEQFF.

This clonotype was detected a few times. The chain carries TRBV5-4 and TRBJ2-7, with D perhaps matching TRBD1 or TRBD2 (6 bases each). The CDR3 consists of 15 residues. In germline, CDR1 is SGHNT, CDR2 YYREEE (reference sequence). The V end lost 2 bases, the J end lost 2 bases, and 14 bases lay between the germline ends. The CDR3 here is CASSFVEGEAYEQYF. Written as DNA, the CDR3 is TGTGCCAGCAGCTTCGTCGAGGGGGAGGCCTACGAGCAGTACTTC.

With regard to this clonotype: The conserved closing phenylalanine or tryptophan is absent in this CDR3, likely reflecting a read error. CDR3 loop: CSSSYGQVLDTQYC. The CDR3 DNA follows: TGTTCCAGCAGCTACGGACAGGTTCTGGACACCCAGTACTGC. The chain is built from TRBV11-3 and TRBJ2-5; 7 bases are a match to TRBD1. CDR1 and CDR2 from the germline V gene are SGHNT and YENEEA. CDR3 length: 14 residues.

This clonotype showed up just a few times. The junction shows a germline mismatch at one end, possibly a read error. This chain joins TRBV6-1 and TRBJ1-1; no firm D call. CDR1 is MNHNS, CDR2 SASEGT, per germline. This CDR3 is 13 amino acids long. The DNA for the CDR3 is TGTGCCAGCAGTGCCACAGACAAGGTAGAAGCTTTATTT. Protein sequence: CASSATDKVEALF.

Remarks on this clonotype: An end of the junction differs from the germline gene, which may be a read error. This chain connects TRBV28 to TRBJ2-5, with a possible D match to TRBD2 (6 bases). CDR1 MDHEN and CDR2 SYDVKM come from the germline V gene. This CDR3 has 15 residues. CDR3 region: CASCLGPSGVETQYF. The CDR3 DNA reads TGTGCCAGCTGTTTAGGTCCATCGGGGGTTGAGACCCAGTACTTC.

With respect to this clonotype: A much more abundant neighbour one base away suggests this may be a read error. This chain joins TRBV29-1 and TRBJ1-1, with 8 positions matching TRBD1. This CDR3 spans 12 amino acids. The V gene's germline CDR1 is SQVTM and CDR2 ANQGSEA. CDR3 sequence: CNIYRGGTEAFF. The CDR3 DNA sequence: TGCAACATTTACAGGGGGGGCACTGAAGCTTTCTTT. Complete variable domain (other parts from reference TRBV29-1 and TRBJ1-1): SAVISQKPSRDICQRGTSLTIQCQVDSQVTMMFWYRQQPGQSLTLIATANQGSEATYESGFVIDKFPISRPNLTFSTLTVSNMSPEDSSIYLCNIYRGGTEAFFGQGTRLTVV.

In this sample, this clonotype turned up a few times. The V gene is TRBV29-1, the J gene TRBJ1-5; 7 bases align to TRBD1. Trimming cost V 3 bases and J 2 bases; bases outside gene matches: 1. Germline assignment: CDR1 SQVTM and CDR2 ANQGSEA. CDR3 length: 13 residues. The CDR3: CSVEQGGNQPQHF. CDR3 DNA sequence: TGCAGCGTTGAGCAGGGGGGCAATCAGCCCCAGCATTTT.

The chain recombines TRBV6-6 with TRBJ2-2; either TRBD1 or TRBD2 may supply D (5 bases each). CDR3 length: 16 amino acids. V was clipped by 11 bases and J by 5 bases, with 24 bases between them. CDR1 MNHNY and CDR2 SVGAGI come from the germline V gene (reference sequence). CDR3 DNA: TGTGCCTCCTCCCAGGGAGTTATGATTCGGACCGGGGAGCTGTTTTTT. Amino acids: CASSQGVMIRTGELFF.

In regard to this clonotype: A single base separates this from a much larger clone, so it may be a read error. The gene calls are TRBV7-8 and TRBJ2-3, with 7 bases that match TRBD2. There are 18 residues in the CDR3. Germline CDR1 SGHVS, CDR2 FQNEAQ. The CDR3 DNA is TGTGCCAACAGCCCTCTCTGGGGGGTAGCGGGCCGCACAGATACGCAGTATTTT. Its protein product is CANSPLWGVAGRTDTQYF.

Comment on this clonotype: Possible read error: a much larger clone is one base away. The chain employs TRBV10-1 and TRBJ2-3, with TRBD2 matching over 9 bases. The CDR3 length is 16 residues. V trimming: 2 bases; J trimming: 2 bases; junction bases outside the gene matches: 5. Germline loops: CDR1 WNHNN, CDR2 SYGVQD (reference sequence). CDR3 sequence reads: CASSEASGTVTDTQYF. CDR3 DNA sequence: TGCGCCAGCAGTGAGGCTAGCGGGACTGTCACAGATACGCAGTATTTT.

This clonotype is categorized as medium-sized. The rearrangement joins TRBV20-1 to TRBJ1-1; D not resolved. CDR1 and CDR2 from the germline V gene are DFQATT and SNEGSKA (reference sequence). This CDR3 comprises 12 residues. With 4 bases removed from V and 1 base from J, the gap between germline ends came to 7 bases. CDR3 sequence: CSAIRGNTEAFF. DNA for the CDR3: TGCAGTGCTATACGGGGGAACACTGAAGCTTTCTTT.

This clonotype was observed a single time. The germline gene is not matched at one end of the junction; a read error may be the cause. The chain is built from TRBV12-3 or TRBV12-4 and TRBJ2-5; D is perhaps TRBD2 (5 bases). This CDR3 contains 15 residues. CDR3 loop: CASSLAQQLGETRYF. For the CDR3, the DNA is TGTGCCAGCAGTTTAGCCCAACAACTAGGAGAGACCCGGTATTTC.

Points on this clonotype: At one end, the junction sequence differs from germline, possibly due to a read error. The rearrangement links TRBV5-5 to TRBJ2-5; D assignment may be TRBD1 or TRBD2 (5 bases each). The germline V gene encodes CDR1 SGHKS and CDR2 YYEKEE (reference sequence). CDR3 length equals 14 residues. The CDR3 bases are TGTGCCAGCAGCTGGGGGATCTCCGAAGAGATCCAGTACTTC. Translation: CASSWGISEEIQYF.

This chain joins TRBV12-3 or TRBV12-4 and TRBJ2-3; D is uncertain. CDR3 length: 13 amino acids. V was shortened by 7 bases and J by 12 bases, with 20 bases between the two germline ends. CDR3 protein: CASTPVSTDFQYF. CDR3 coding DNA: TGTGCCAGCACCCCCGTTAGCACAGATTTCCAGTATTTT.